This entry is about one TCR beta chain. Its specificity is unknown. The data derive from a study of cytomegalovirus exposure and HLA in healthy donors. Study-wide results and caveats: CMV serostatus stood as the only immune exposure information on hand.

The PCR was carried out with 60 Vbeta primers and 13 Jbeta primers. Assay: immunoSEQ multiplex PCR; the TCRdb copy retains only in-frame clones and omits some. The sample gives under 150,000 clones, 84% of which show up once; around 2.5% is in the top ten. In germline, CDR1 is SGHVS, CDR2 FQNEAQ. The CDR3 totals 16 residues. V was clipped by 5 bases and J by 4 bases, with 20 bases between them. The sequenced sample consisted of PBMCs. The rearrangement links TRBV7-8 to TRBJ1-1; D possibly corresponds to TRBD1 (6 bases). This TCR was recovered from a boy between 2 and 10 years old in good health and CMV-seronegative. CDR3 in amino acids: CASSALRYRGSTEAFF. CDR3 bases: TGTGCCAGCAGCGCCCTACGCTATAGGGGGAGCACTGAAGCTTTCTTT.